This T cell receptor beta chain originates from a study of neoadjuvant anti-PD-1 for oral cavity cancer. Background on the study: Most patients had three to four biweekly doses of 3 mg/kg nivolumab before resection. Study results and limitations: Treg/Th17 ratio rose with pretreatment blood and fell with post-treatment tumor TCRbeta clonality.

CDR1 and CDR2 (germline): SGDLS, YYNGEE. The CDR3 is made up of 16 amino acids. V gave up 0 bases and J gave up 7 bases, with 18 bases separating them. Two replicates per tumor sample, mostly from roughly 5 ug of genomic DNA. The data were produced by immunoSEQ multiplex PCR, yet TCRdb's version contains in-frame clones alone and is incomplete. The sample yields about 10,000 clones, around 65% seen once. Sample time point: after neoadjuvant nivolumab, at surgical resection. With respect to this clone: The antigen is not known.

The chain couples TRBV9 to TRBJ2-3; either TRBD1 or TRBD2 may supply D (5 bases each). The sample here was tumor tissue, taken after nivolumab (anti-PD-1) treatment. The TCR sequence derives from a person between 40 and 79 years old with oral cavity squamous cell carcinoma. DNA of the CDR3: TGTGCCAGCAGCGTAGAGGGTAGGGACGTAGCTAATACGCAGTATTTT. It encodes CASSVEGRDVANTQYF. The full variable domain, with the rest looked up from reference TRBV9 and TRBJ2-3, is DSGVTQTPKHLITATGQRVTLRCSPRSGDLSVYWYQQSLDQGLQFLIQYYNGEERAKGNILERFSAQQFPDLHSELNLSSLELGDSALYFCASSVEGRDVANTQYFGPGTRLTVL.